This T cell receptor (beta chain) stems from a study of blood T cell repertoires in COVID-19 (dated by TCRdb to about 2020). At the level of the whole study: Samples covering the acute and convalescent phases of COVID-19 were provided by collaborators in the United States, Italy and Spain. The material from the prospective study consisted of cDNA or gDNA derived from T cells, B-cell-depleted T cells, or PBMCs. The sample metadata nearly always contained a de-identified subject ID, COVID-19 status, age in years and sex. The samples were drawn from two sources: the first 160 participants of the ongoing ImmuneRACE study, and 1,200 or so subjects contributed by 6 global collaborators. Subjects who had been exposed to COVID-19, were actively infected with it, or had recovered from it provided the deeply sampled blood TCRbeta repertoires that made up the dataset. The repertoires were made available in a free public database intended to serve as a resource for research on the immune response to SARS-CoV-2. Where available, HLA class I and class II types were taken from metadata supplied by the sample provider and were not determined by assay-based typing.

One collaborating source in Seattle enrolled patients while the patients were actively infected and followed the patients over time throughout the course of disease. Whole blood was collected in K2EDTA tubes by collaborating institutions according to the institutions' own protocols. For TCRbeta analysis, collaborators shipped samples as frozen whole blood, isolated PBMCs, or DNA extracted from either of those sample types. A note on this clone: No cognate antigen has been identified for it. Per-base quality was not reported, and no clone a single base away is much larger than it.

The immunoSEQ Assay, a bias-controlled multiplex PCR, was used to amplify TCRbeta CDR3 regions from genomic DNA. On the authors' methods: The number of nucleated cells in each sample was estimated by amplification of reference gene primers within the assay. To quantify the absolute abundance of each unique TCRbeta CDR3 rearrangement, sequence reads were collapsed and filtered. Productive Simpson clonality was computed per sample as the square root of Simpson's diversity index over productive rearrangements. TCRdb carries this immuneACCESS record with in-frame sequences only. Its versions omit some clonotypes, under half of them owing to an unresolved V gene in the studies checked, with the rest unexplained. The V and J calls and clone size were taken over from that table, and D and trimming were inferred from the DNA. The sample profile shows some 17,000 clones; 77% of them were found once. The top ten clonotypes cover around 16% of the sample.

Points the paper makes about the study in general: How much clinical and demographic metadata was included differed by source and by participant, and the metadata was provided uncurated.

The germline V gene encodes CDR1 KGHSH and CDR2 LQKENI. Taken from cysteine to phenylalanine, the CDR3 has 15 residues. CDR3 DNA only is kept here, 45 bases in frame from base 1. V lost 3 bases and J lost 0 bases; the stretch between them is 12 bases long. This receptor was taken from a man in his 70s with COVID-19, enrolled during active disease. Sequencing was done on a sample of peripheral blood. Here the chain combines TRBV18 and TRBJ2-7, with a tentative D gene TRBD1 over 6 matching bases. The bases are TGTGCCAGCTCACCCGGACAGCTAAGCTCCTACGAGCAGTACTTC. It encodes CASSPGQLSSYEQYF.